Detailed here is one T cell receptor beta chain. The antigen remains unidentified. This sample is drawn from a study of blood T cells in healthy people across ages. Study-wide results and caveats: Diversity estimates drawn from one million T cells were deemed underestimates.

CDR1 is SGDLS and CDR2 is YYNGEE in the germline V gene. This CDR3 comprises 16 residues. J lost 7 bases, V lost 0 bases, and 9 bases had no gene match. Alongside a J-beta primer mix, a sample-barcoded 5' primer served in a second PCR lasting roughly 6 to 11 cycles. A template-switch adaptor containing 12 random nucleotides labeled each cDNA molecule. In TCRdb, the 5' RACE reads were re-called with MiXCR into one record per CDR3 protein. The repertoire holds about 760,000 distinct CDR3 sequences, with roughly 25% as singletons. These data were also filed under a second study, of T cells of mothers and their children. That work contributes: The whole RNA yield was converted to cDNA, approximately 1.6 ug per 15 ul. The authors found no persistent microchimeric T cell clones.

The source is a boy between 10 and 17 years old in good health. The chain is built from TRBV9 and TRBJ2-5; 10 bases agree with TRBD2. Sequenced input: blood. CDR3 loop: CASSVGSSGGIGTQYF. CDR3 nucleotide sequence: TGTGCCAGCAGCGTAGGTTCTAGCGGGGGTATTGGGACCCAGTACTTC. Together with reference TRBV9 and TRBJ2-5, the CDR3 gives the full variable domain: DSGVTQTPKHLITATGQRVTLRCSPRSGDLSVYWYQQSLDQGLQFLIQYYNGEERAKGNILERFSAQQFPDLHSELNLSSLELGDSALYFCASSVGSSGGIGTQYFGPGTRLLVL.